This TCR beta chain is from a study of T cell responses to AZD1222 COVID-19 vaccine. Trimming stripped 2 bases from V and 10 bases from J, with 9 bases between. CDR3 length: 13 residues. Looked up from germline, CDR1 is SGHTA and CDR2 is FQGTGA. On this clone: Its antigen is unknown.

Overall study findings and caveats: No day 14 peak samples; only post-peak repertoires were characterized. Donors skewed white British and female; clonal diversity was possibly underestimated. Targeting of unmutated variant regions was reportedly seen in nearly half of spike-specific TCRs. Across the whole spike, CD4 TCRs peaked at regions 160-218 and 743-854.

The table came from immunoSEQ multiplex PCR; TCRdb's copy has only in-frame clones and leaves some out. The data contain about 70,000 clones, 85% to 90% of them singletons. The origin of this receptor is an adult who received the MenACWY meningococcal vaccine as a control. The V gene is TRBV7-3, the J gene TRBJ1-6; TRBD1 might be the D (5 bases). This specimen was peripheral blood, taken 28 days after the second dose of the MenACWY control vaccine. CDR3 in DNA: TGTGCCAGCAGCTTACAGGGAAACTCACCCCTCCACTTT. It codes for CASSLQGNSPLHF.